This T cell receptor beta chain derives from a study of T-cell reconstitution after alpha-beta-depleted transplantation in children. Points from the study as a whole: TCRbeta diversity was high at day 60 in some patients (a result of surviving recipient T cells and thymic progenitors). One year after transplant, T-cell counts and diversity came mostly from newly produced T cells.

TCRbeta library construction was performed incorporating unique molecular identifiers. MiXCR, applied by TCRdb to the PCR reads, yields one record per CDR3 protein. The sample contains approximately 82,000 distinct CDR3 sequences, approximately 18% of which appear only once. This clonotype appeared a few times. What it recognizes is unknown. V lost 6 bases, J lost 1 base, and 9 bases lay in between. CDR3 length: 12 amino acids. Germline V gives CDR1 DFQATT, CDR2 SNEGSKA (reference sequence). The sequence came from a male patient aged 2 to 10 who had a stem cell transplant for acute lymphoblastic leukemia, so the T cells may come from the graft donor. The input for sequencing was PBMCs, mostly from graft donor cells, taken 360 days after TCRalphabeta/CD19-depleted stem cell transplant. The J gene is TRBJ2-5, the V gene TRBV20-1, with D possibly matching TRBD2 (5 bases). CDR3 coding DNA: TGCAGTGCAAAGCGGCCCCAAGAGACCCAGTACTTC. This encodes CSAKRPQETQYF.